Below, one T cell receptor beta chain is given with its context. What it binds is not known. TCRdb analysed the reads with MiXCR anew, one entry per CDR3 protein. This sample yields around 310,000 distinct CDR3 sequences, of which 17% are seen a single time; 12% belongs to the top ten. These data come from a study of T cell repertoires in cytomegalovirus infection. Study in general: Public TCR beta signatures indicated both CMV infection and matching HLA type.

Whole-study results and caveats: Of the TCR beta families, the public ones yielded a cumulative frequency that identified carriers of CMV plus the relevant HLA. HLA-C-restricted, CMV-specific TCR beta clonotypes were dominant ex vivo.

The CDR3 spans 12 residues. With 11 bases removed from V and 2 bases from J, the gap between germline ends came to 10 bases. Germline CDR1 MNHEY, CDR2 SMNVEV (reference sequence). The receptor's source is a human donor in good health (CMV status not recorded). Some clones in this sample may be carry-over from other donors' samples. Sequenced: PBMCs. V is TRBV27 and J is TRBJ1-5; D is ambiguous. CDR3 bases: TGTGCCTGCAACCTCCGCAATCAGCCCCAGCATTTT. It is translated as CACNLRNQPQHF.